This entry lists 12 T cell receptor beta chains sequenced from one sample in a study of blood T cell repertoires in COVID-19. The repertoire was sequenced with immunoSEQ multiplex PCR; TCRdb's copy has only in-frame clones and lacks some. The sample shows more than 150,000 clones, roughly 84% of them seen only once. Material for sequencing was peripheral blood. These receptors all come from a man aged 45-60 years with active or convalescent COVID-19.

The V and J genes are TRBV19 and TRBJ1-2; 11 bases agree with TRBD1. The CDR3 totals 12 residues. Germline V lookup: CDR1 LNHDA, CDR2 SQIVND (reference sequence). The ends lost 6 bases at V and 6 bases at J; junction bases unmatched: 0. CDR3 residues: CASRGQGDGYTF. CDR3 coding DNA: TGTGCCAGTAGGGGACAGGGGGATGGCTACACCTTC.

The chain links TRBV11-1 to TRBJ2-5, with TRBD1 matching over 8 bases. The J segment lost 0 bases and the V segment lost 5 bases, leaving 5 bases of the junction unmatched. Germline CDR1 reads SGHAT; CDR2 reads FQDESV (reference sequence). This CDR3 contains 15 residues. The CDR3 coding sequence is TGTGCCAGCAGCATTGGACAGGGTCACCAAGAGACCCAGTACTTC. Translated: CASSIGQGHQETQYF.

This chain joins TRBV2 and TRBJ2-1; D is perhaps TRBD2 (6 bases). The V end lost 8 bases, the J end lost 8 bases, and 13 bases lay between the germline ends. There are 12 residues in the CDR3. Germline CDR1 SNHLY, CDR2 FYNNEI. The CDR3 DNA is TGTGCCAGCCATTTCTCGGGGGATGAGCAGTTCTTC. Encoded protein: CASHFSGDEQFF.

This chain uses TRBV11-3 with TRBJ2-7, with 7 bases matching TRBD2. The junction had 4 bases not matched to a gene; V was cut back by 2 bases and J by 3 bases. The CDR3 has 14 residues. Germline V gives CDR1 SGHNT, CDR2 YENEEA. The CDR3 here is CASSLRPSGYEQYF. Written as DNA, the CDR3 is TGTGCCAGCAGCTTACGTCCTAGCGGCTACGAGCAGTACTTC.

J is TRBJ1-5 and V is TRBV18; D possibly corresponds to TRBD1 (5 bases). Per the germline V gene, CDR1 is KGHSH and CDR2 is LQKENI. The ends were cut back, 2 bases at V and 2 bases at J, with 10 bases in the middle. The CDR3 covers 15 residues. CDR3: CASSPRGGGNQPQHF. CDR3 nucleotide sequence: TGTGCCAGCTCACCAAGGGGAGGAGGCAATCAGCCCCAGCATTTT.

J is TRBJ2-1 and V is TRBV19; 7 bases match TRBD2. The length of the CDR3 is 16 residues. Trimming took 6 bases from V and 0 from J; bases not matched to a gene: 8. Germline values: CDR1 LNHDA, CDR2 SQIVND (reference sequence). The CDR3 here is CASSRQGGSSYNEQFF. The CDR3 DNA sequence: TGTGCCAGTAGCCGTCAGGGCGGGAGCTCCTACAATGAGCAGTTCTTC.

This clone was seen once. The chain links TRBV7-2 to TRBJ2-7; 8 nucleotides line up with TRBD1. This CDR3 region has 13 residues. CDR1 SGHTA and CDR2 FQGNSA come from the germline V gene. Losses at the gene ends were 4 bases for V and 6 bases for J; bases not matched to a gene: 5. Here the CDR3 reads CASSWDTGGEQYF. The CDR3 nucleotides read TGTGCCAGCAGCTGGGATACAGGGGGCGAGCAGTACTTC. The whole variable domain, filled in from reference TRBV7-2 and TRBJ2-7, reads GAGVSQSPSNKVTEKGKDVELRCDPISGHTALYWYRQSLGQGLEFLIYFQGNSAPDKSGLPSDRFSAERTGGSVSTLTIQRTQQEDSAVYLCASSWDTGGEQYFGPGTRLTVT.

The V and J genes are TRBV7-6 and TRBJ2-7; 12 nucleotides line up with TRBD2. V shed 5 bases, J shed 6 bases, and the junction held 8 bases outside the gene matches. Germline V gene lookup returns CDR1 SGHVS and CDR2 FNYEAQ. The CDR3 runs to 15 residues. This CDR3 reads CASSRTSGRIIEQYF. The CDR3 bases are TGTGCCAGCAGCCGCACTAGCGGGAGGATTATCGAGCAGTACTTC.

The chain combines TRBV7-9 with TRBJ1-2; D not certain. Trimming pared 2 bases from V and 4 bases from J, leaving 14 bases between. The V gene's germline CDR1 is SEHNR and CDR2 FQNEAQ (reference sequence). The CDR3 length is 15 residues. Written as DNA, the CDR3 is TGTGCCAGCAGCTTACCGGGTATCCTACCCTATGGCTACACCTTC. Translation gives CASSLPGILPYGYTF. Full variable domain (rest looked up from reference TRBV7-9 and TRBJ1-2): DTGVSQNPRHKITKRGQNVTFRCDPISEHNRLYWYRQTLGQGPEFLTYFQNEAQLEKSRLLSDRFSAERPKGSFSTLEIQRTEQGDSAMYLCASSLPGILPYGYTFGSGTRLTVV.

V is TRBV6-2 or TRBV6-3 and J is TRBJ2-5; D is possibly TRBD1 (6 bases). The CDR3 is 14 residues long. Trimming removed 5 bases from V and 4 bases from J, with 14 bases in between. Germline CDR1 and CDR2: MNHEY and SVGEGT. The CDR3 loop reads CASSPRDNLETQYF. CDR3 nucleotide sequence: TGTGCCAGCAGTCCAAGGGACAACCTAGAGACCCAGTACTTC.

This chain joins TRBV11-3 and TRBJ2-5; 8 nucleotides align to TRBD2. Looked up from germline, CDR1 is SGHNT and CDR2 is YENEEA. The CDR3 extends over 17 amino acids. The V segment lost 0 bases and the J segment 5 bases; nucleotides outside the gene matches: 11. CDR3 protein: CASSLDLLRGAGETQYF. CDR3 bases: TGTGCCAGCAGCTTAGACCTTCTGCGGGGGGCTGGGGAGACCCAGTACTTC.

The sample holds a few counts of this clone. The chain uses TRBV30 and TRBJ2-7, with D maybe TRBD1 (5 bases). The CDR3 is 13 amino acids. The V gene lost 5 bases and the J gene lost 3 bases, with 14 bases spanning the gap. Germline V gives CDR1 GTSNPN, CDR2 SVGIG (reference sequence). The CDR3 loop reads CAWGRRVNYEQYF. As DNA, the CDR3 is TGTGCCTGGGGGCGCAGGGTAAACTACGAGCAGTACTTC.